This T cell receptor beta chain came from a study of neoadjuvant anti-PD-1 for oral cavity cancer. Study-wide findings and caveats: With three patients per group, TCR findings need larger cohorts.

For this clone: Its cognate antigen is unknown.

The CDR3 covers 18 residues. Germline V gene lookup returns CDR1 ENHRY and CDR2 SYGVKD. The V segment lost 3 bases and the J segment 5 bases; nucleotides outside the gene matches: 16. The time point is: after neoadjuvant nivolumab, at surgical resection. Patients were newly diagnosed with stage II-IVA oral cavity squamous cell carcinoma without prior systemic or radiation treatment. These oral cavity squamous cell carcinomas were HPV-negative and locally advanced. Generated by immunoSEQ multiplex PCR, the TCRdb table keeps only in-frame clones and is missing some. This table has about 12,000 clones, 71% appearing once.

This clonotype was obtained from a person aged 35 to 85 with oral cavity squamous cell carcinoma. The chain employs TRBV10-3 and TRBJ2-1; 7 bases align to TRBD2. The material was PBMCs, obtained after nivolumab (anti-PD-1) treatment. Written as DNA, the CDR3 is TGTGCCATCAGTGATAGTCAAGGGTTGAAGCGGGACGACAATGAGCAGTTCTTC. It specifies CAISDSQGLKRDDNEQFF.